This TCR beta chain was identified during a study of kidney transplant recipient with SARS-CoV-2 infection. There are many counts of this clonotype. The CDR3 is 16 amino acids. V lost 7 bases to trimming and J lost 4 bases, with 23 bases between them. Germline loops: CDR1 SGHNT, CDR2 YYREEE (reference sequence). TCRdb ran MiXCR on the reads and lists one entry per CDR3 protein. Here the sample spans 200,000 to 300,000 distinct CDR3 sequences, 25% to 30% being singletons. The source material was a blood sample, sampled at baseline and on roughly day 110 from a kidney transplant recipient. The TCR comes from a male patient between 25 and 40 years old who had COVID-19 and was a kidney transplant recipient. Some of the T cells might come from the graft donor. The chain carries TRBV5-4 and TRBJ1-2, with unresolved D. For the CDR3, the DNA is TGTGCCAGCGGAAGAATCGTACCAGGAAAGACCTATGGCTACACCTTC. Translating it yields CASGRIVPGKTYGYTF.